Presented here are 19 T cell receptor beta chains from one specimen sequenced in a study of somatic mutations in cytotoxic T cells in rheumatoid arthritis. Measured with immunoSEQ multiplex PCR; TCRdb has only the in-frame clones, and not every one. The table records around 19,000 clones, over 80% of them present only once. The sequencing input was CD8+ T cells sorted from blood. The receptors originated from an adult with rheumatoid arthritis.

This rearrangement joins TRBV29-1 to TRBJ2-7; D might be TRBD2 (6 bases). Trimming removed 2 bases at V and 0 bases at J, with 11 bases between. The CDR3 spans 14 residues. CDR1 SQVTM and CDR2 ANQGSEA come from the germline V gene. The CDR3 reads CSVERAGASYEQYF. The DNA of the CDR3 is TGCAGCGTTGAAAGAGCGGGTGCCTCCTACGAGCAGTACTTC.

The chain recombines TRBV28 with TRBJ1-4; 10 nucleotides line up with TRBD1. Germline values: CDR1 MDHEN, CDR2 SYDVKM. V shed 5 bases and J 3 bases; nucleotides not matched to a gene: 6. The length of the CDR3 is 16 residues. The chain's CDR3 is CASSPGQGRPNEKLFF. In DNA, the CDR3 is TGTGCCAGCAGTCCGGGACAGGGGAGACCTAATGAAAAACTGTTTTTT.

This chain uses TRBV15 with TRBJ1-6; 8 bases are a match to TRBD1. CDR3 length: 13 amino acids. V lost 11 bases to trimming and J lost 7 bases; unmatched junction nucleotides: 7. CDR1 is LNHNV and CDR2 is YYDKDF in the germline V gene (reference sequence). The CDR3 loop is CASADRGNSPLHF. The CDR3 DNA reads as TGTGCCTCGGCAGACAGGGGAAATTCACCCCTCCACTTT.

The rearrangement links TRBV6-5 to TRBJ1-2; D is possibly TRBD1 (5 bases). Trimming took 0 bases from V and 4 from J, leaving 9 bases between them. Germline CDR1 is MNHEY and CDR2 is SVGAGI. The CDR3 consists of 14 residues. DNA of the CDR3: TGTGCCAGCAGTTACTCATTAGGGGCCTATGGCTACACCTTC. Its protein product is CASSYSLGAYGYTF.

CDR3 nucleotides: TGTGCCAGCAGCACAGGGCTTTCGGGCAATCAGCCCCAGCATTTT. Translation: CASSTGLSGNQPQHF. J is TRBJ1-5 and V is TRBV5-6, with a tentative D call TRBD1 (6 bases). Looked up from germline, CDR1 is SGHDT and CDR2 is YYEEEE. CDR3 length: 15 residues. The germline V and J ends were trimmed by 4 bases and 2 bases, with 13 bases remaining between them.

By share, this clone counts as medium-sized (0.01 to 0.1%). The chain has TRBV5-1 and TRBJ2-5; D could derive from TRBD1 or TRBD2 (5 bases each). The CDR3 spans 13 residues. Trimming cost V 0 bases and J 5 bases, with 8 bases left between them. The germline gives CDR1 SGHRS, CDR2 YFSETQ. Here the CDR3 reads CASSLAGRETQYF. CDR3 nucleotide sequence: TGCGCCAGCAGCTTGGCGGGGCGGGAGACCCAGTACTTC. Using reference TRBV5-1 and TRBJ2-5 for the parts outside the CDR3, the full variable domain is KAGVTQTPRYLIKTRGQQVTLSCSPISGHRSVSWYQQTPGQGLQFLFEYFSETQRNKGNFPGRFSGRQFSNSRSEMNVSTLELGDSALYLCASSLAGRETQYFGPGTRLLVL.

The chain couples TRBV13 to TRBJ2-1, with 11 bases lining up with TRBD2. There are 16 residues in the CDR3. The germline V gene has CDR1 PRHDT and CDR2 FYEKMQ (reference sequence). J gave up 5 bases and V 5 bases, and 8 bases lay outside the gene matches. This CDR3 reads CASSPPGTSGNNEQFF. The CDR3 DNA is TGTGCCAGCAGCCCCCCCGGGACTAGCGGTAACAATGAGCAGTTCTTC. Supplemented by reference TRBV13 and TRBJ2-1, the full variable domain reads AAGVIQSPRHLIKEKRETATLKCYPIPRHDTVYWYQQGPGQDPQFLISFYEKMQSDKGSIPDRFSAQQFSDYHSELNMSSLELGDSALYFCASSPPGTSGNNEQFFGPGTRLTVL.

V usage is TRBV27 and J usage is TRBJ2-7, with no clear D. The CDR3 is 14 residues long. In germline, CDR1 is MNHEY, CDR2 SMNVEV (reference sequence). Trimming cost V 2 bases and J 0 bases, with 8 bases left between them. The CDR3, as DNA: TGTGCCAGCAGTTTACTTGAAGGCTCCTACGAGCAGTACTTC. Translating gives CASSLLEGSYEQYF.

V usage is TRBV10-2 and J usage is TRBJ1-1; possible D gene TRBD1, 5 bases. V lost 4 bases and J 1 base, leaving 10 bases between the germline ends. Germline V CDR1 and CDR2: WSHSY, SAAADI. CDR3 size: 14 residues. In DNA form, the CDR3 reads TGCGCCAGCAGTGGATCGGGGGGGAACACTGAAGCTTTCTTT. It translates to CASSGSGGNTEAFF.

This chain connects TRBV28 to TRBJ1-5, with D perhaps matching TRBD1 (6 bases). Germline V gene sequence: CDR1 MDHEN, CDR2 SYDVKM. This CDR3 has 15 residues. V lost 2 bases to trimming and J lost 1 base, with 9 bases between them. CDR3 DNA: TGTGCCAGCAGTTTAGTACAGGGAAGCAATCAGCCCCAGCATTTT. It yields the protein CASSLVQGSNQPQHF.

The chain employs TRBV13 and TRBJ2-7; TRBD2 matches 10 bases. The CDR3 consists of 15 residues. Germline V lookup: CDR1 PRHDT, CDR2 FYEKMQ (reference sequence). J lost 5 bases, V lost 6 bases, and 10 bases had no gene match. The CDR3 loop reads CASRRAGGSPHEQYV. Here the CDR3 DNA reads TGTGCCAGCAGACGAGCGGGGGGGAGTCCGCACGAGCAGTACGTC.

A remark on this clone: The identical CDR3 is also encoded by other nucleotide sequences in the sample. The chain links TRBV27 to TRBJ2-2; D uncertain. Trimming pared 6 bases from V and 2 bases from J, leaving 4 bases between. Germline V gives CDR1 MNHEY, CDR2 SMNVEV (reference sequence). This CDR3 spans 12 amino acids. The CDR3 protein is CASSLNTGELFF. The CDR3 coding sequence is TGTGCCAGCAGCCTCAACACCGGGGAGCTGTTTTTT.

This clone is a singleton in its sample. The chain's CDR3 is CASSEQVSSYEQYF. In DNA, the CDR3 is TGTGCCAGCAGTGAACAAGTAAGCTCCTACGAGCAGTACTTC. The rearrangement uses TRBV6-1 and TRBJ2-5; D ambiguous. The DNA matches TRBJ2-7 better at its end, which makes the J call doubtful. The CDR3 loop spans 14 amino acids. Germline V CDR1 and CDR2: MNHNS, SASEGT.

The V gene is TRBV7-2, the J gene TRBJ2-2; D perhaps matches TRBD2 (5 bases). This CDR3 contains 17 residues. V was pared by 1 base and J by 2 bases, with 14 bases between. The germline gives CDR1 SGHTA, CDR2 FQGNSA. The DNA of the CDR3 is TGTGCCAGCAGCTTAGTCGTTTGGGAGATAAACACCGGGGAGCTGTTTTTT. It codes for CASSLVVWEINTGELFF.

The chain links TRBV4-2 to TRBJ2-2; the match to TRBD2 covers 11 bases. Germline CDR1 is LGHNA and CDR2 is YNFKEQ. Unmatched junction bases numbered 4, after V lost 4 bases and J lost 0 bases. This CDR3 has 17 residues. CDR3 nucleotides: TGTGCCAGCAGCCCGGGACTAGCGGAGGCGAACACCGGGGAGCTGTTTTTT. Protein sequence: CASSPGLAEANTGELFF.

The chain employs TRBV19 and TRBJ2-7; perhaps TRBD1 as D (5 bases). The CDR3 runs 14 residues. The germline gives CDR1 LNHDA, CDR2 SQIVND (reference sequence). The V end lost 3 bases, the J end lost 0 bases, and 9 bases lay between the germline ends. CDR3 sequence: CASSMKGSSYEQYV. The CDR3 coding sequence is TGTGCCAGTAGTATGAAGGGGTCCTCCTACGAGCAGTACGTC.

This sequence joins TRBV15 and TRBJ2-2; the match to TRBD1 covers 8 bases. V was pared by 5 bases and J by 4 bases, with 0 bases of the junction left unmatched. Looked up from germline, CDR1 is LNHNV and CDR2 is YYDKDF (reference sequence). The CDR3 contains 13 residues. DNA for the CDR3: TGTGCCACCAGCGGGACAGGCACCGGGGAGCTGTTTTTT. Translating gives CATSGTGTGELFF.

This clone was recorded once. The J gene is TRBJ1-2, the V gene TRBV28; D gene uncertain. The CDR3 covers 13 residues. V was pared by 3 bases and J by 7 bases, with 12 bases between. CDR1 is MDHEN and CDR2 is SYDVKM in the germline V gene. The CDR3 loop reads CASSFSRAGGYTF. CDR3 nucleotide sequence: TGTGCCAGCAGTTTCTCCCGGGCTGGTGGCTACACCTTC.

This clone has only a few counts. V is TRBV5-4 and J is TRBJ2-5; 8 bases are a match to TRBD1. The CDR3 extends over 12 amino acids. Germline assignment: CDR1 SGHNT and CDR2 YYREEE (reference sequence). V lost 3 bases to trimming and J lost 5 bases; unmatched junction nucleotides: 0. The CDR3 protein is CASSYRGETQYF. DNA of the CDR3: TGTGCCAGCAGCTACAGGGGGGAGACCCAGTACTTC.